The clone carrying this TCR beta chain was counted only a few times. Its specificity is not known. A TCRbeta library incorporating unique molecular identifiers was prepared. TCRdb itself ran the PCR reads through MiXCR, one entry per CDR3 protein. The sample has under 450,000 distinct CDR3 sequences; roughly 15% are singletons. The data belong to a study of T-cell reconstitution after alpha-beta-depleted transplantation in children. Notes on the study in general: Recipient T cells and thymic progenitors that survived gave rise to the high TCRbeta diversity observed at day 60 in some patients. Newly made T cells mostly supplied T-cell counts and diversity one year after transplant.

The TCR was taken from a boy younger than two who had a stem cell transplant for Wiskott-Aldrich syndrome, so the T cells may come from the graft donor. The sample here was PBMCs, mostly from graft donor cells, taken 360 days after TCRalphabeta/CD19-depleted stem cell transplant.

This CDR3 reads CASSKRSKAQAGGHQETQYF. CDR3 DNA sequence: TGCGCCAGCAGCAAAAGATCCAAAGCCCAGGCTGGAGGGCACCAAGAGACCCAGTACTTC. The V gene is TRBV4-1, the J gene TRBJ2-5; TRBD2 might be the D (6 bases). The length of the CDR3 is 20 residues. Looked up from germline, CDR1 is MGHRA and CDR2 is YSYEKL. V was trimmed by 5 bases and J by 0 bases, leaving 28 bases between them.